Reported below is one T cell receptor beta chain. Antigen unknown. Patients with chemo-refractory metastatic non-small-cell lung cancer received focal radiation plus CTLA-4 blockade with ipilimumab. The repertoire was sequenced with immunoSEQ multiplex PCR; TCRdb's copy has only in-frame clones and lacks some. This table has roughly 98,000 clones, 80% to 85% appearing once. This specimen comes from a study of radiotherapy plus CTLA-4 blockade in lung cancer. Study-wide background: Of the patients, 15% to 20% showed objective responses and 31% attained disease control.

The CDR3 loop spans 12 amino acids. Germline lookup yields CDR1 KGHSH and CDR2 LQKENI. Trimming took 5 bases from V and 8 from J, leaving 10 bases between them. Study-wide points: Expansion in blood of tumor-derived TCR clones was seen after radiotherapy plus ipilimumab. Per reports, early blood T cell clone dynamics, plus interferon-beta, forecast response most strongly.

This rearrangement joins TRBV18 to TRBJ1-3; D might be TRBD1 (6 bases). This clonotype was sampled from a human donor with non-small cell lung cancer who had a partial response to radiotherapy plus ipilimumab. Specimen: peripheral blood, collected from a patient treated with radiotherapy plus ipilimumab. The CDR3, as DNA: TGTGCCAGCTCAGCCAGGGGAGACACCATATATTTT. Its protein product is CASSARGDTIYF.